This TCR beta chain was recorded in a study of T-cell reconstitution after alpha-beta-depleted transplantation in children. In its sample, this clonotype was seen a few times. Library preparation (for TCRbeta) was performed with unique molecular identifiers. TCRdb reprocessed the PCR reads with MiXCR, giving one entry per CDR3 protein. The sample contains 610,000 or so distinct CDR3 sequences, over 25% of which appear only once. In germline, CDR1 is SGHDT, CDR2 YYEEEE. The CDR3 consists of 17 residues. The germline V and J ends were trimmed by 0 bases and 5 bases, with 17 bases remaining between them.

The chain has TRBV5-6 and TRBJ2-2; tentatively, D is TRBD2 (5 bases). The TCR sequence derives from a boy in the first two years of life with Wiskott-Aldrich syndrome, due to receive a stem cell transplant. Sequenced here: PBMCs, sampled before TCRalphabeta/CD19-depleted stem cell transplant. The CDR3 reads CASSLGGDLPATGELFF. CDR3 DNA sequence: TGTGCCAGCAGCTTGGGGGGAGACCTTCCAGCTACCGGGGAGCTGTTTTTT.